This T cell receptor beta chain was retrieved from a study of tumor and adjacent non-tumor tissue in lung cancer. TCRbeta libraries were built with three rounds of nested PCR, modified from ARM-PCR. TCRdb called the multiplex PCR reads again in MiXCR, with one record for every CDR3 protein. This sample has fewer than 120,000 distinct CDR3 sequences; 84% occur once, and the top ten carry approximately 22%. Remarks on this clonotype: Its specificity is unknown. At one of its ends the junction is not consistent with the germline gene, which may arise from a read error.

RNA was extracted from bulk tissue without any cell sorting. This CDR3 spans 13 amino acids. Study findings and constraints: Tumor TCR diversity, when higher, was linked to shorter survival.

V and J are TRBV12-3 or TRBV12-4 and TRBJ1-1, with D maybe TRBD1 (6 bases). This sequence originates from an older man with non-small cell lung cancer. Material for sequencing was lung tumor tissue. The CDR3 here is CAGSSRDTQIAFF. The CDR3 DNA sequence: TGTGCCGGCAGTTCTCGGGACACACAGATAGCTTTCTTT.